This T cell receptor beta chain is drawn from a study of T cell changes during pregnancy in multiple sclerosis. Sequencing used immunoSEQ multiplex PCR; TCRdb keeps in-frame clones, though not all of them. The sample holds approximately 80,000 clones; about 91% are singletons and the top ten take around 3.3%. Per germline, CDR1 SGHRS and CDR2 YFSETQ. The CDR3 runs to 15 residues. V lost 0 bases to trimming and J lost 2 bases, with 11 bases between them. V gene TRBV5-1 combines with J gene TRBJ2-5; D is possibly TRBD2 (5 bases). The material sequenced was PBMCs, taken in the first trimester of pregnancy. The TCR comes from a female donor in good health, serving as a control in a pregnancy study. Some clones in this sample may be carry-over from other donors' samples. In DNA, the CDR3 is TGCGCCAGCAGCTTGGGAGGGAGCAGACAAGAGACCCAGTACTTC. Amino acid sequence: CASSLGGSRQETQYF.